This T cell receptor (beta chain) was captured by sequencing in a study of regulatory T cells in long-lasting Graves disease (dated by TCRdb to the early 2020s). Turning to the overall study: Patients with persistent Graves' disease were compared with patients with newly diagnosed Graves' disease using TCR sequencing and RNA sequencing of peripheral blood. The study was registered as a clinical trial and conducted in China. A total of roughly 35 samples underwent TCR sequencing: approximately 13 from persistent and 20 from newly diagnosed Graves' disease patients.

RNA was extracted from PBMCs in TRIzol for both TCR sequencing and RNA sequencing. Graves' disease was diagnosed according to American Thyroid Association guidelines. Recruitment of patients was carried out at an endocrinology department in Xi'an, China. Each patient gave approximately 10 milliliters of peripheral blood, collected in an EDTA anticoagulant tube. PBMCs were isolated by Ficoll Paque Plus density gradient separation without further T cell sorting. An Agilent 2100 Bioanalyzer and agarose gel were used to assess RNA quality, and a NanoDrop 2000 was used to measure RNA concentration. TCRdb reran the public reads through fastp at Q25 and MiXCR, keeping productive beta chains. Rows merge per CDR3 protein into single entries with the most common DNA and genes. In all, the sample holds 900 to 1,300 distinct CDR3 sequences, and 89% of those were seen once. Approximately 7.1% of the sample lies in the top ten.

In its sample, this clonotype was seen once. It lacks a known antigen. There are no base qualities to consult, and no much larger clone falls within one base. Just one read gives weak support. The paper as a whole reports these results and caveats: More public clonotypes were shared among persistent patients (2,741) than among newly diagnosed patients (roughly 1,000). Only peripheral blood was studied, because thyroid tissue, the primary lesion, was inaccessible. Persistent disease showed preferential use of TRBV28, TRBJ1-2 and TRBJ2-5, whereas newly diagnosed disease favored TRBV20-1 and TRBJ2-1. The authors acknowledged the small sample size as a limitation that may reduce accuracy. Persistent Graves' disease patients showed lower TCR Shannon entropy and fewer highly expanded clones than newly diagnosed patients, suggesting clonal expansion.

Its CDR3 holds 15 amino acids, cysteine through phenylalanine. This entry keeps only the CDR3 DNA: 45 bases, framed from base 1. As encoded in the germline V gene (reference sequence), CDR1 is MNHNY while CDR2 is SVGAGI. Trimming removed 4 bases from V and 0 bases from J, leaving 13 bases between the germline ends. The chain is made from TRBV6-6 and TRBJ2-7, and possibly TRBD1, on 6 matching bases. This TCR derives from a woman between 25 and 40 years old with Graves disease. Donor details come from another sample of the same person, matched by shared clones. This material consisted of peripheral blood mononuclear cells (PBMCs), taken with antithyroid drug treatment, in newly diagnosed or persistent Graves disease (not recorded which). The CDR3 reads CASSSPGESSYEQYF. The DNA reads TGTGCCAGCAGTTCCCCAGGGGAAAGCTCCTACGAGCAGTACTTC.